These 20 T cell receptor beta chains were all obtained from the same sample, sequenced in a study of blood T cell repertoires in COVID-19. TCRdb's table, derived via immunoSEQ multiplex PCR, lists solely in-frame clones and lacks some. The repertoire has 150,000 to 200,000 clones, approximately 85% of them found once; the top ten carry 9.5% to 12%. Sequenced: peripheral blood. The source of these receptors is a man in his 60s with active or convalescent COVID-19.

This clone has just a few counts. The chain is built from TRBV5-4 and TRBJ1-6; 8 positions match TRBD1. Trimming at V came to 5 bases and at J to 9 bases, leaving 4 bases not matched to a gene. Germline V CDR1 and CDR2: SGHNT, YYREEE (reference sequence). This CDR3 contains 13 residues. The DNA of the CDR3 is TGTGCCAGCAGATCAGGGGGCAGTTCACCCCTCCACTTT. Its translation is CASRSGGSSPLHF.

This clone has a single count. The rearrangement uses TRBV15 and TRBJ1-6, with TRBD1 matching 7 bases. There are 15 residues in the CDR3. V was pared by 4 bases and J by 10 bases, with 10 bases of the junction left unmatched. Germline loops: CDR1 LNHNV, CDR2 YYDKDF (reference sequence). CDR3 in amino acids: CATSINRGGGSPLHF. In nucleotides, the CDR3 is TGTGCCACCAGCATCAACAGGGGAGGTGGATCACCCCTCCACTTT. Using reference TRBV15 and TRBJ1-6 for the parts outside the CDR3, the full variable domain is DAMVIQNPRYQVTQFGKPVTLSCSQTLNHNVMYWYQQKSSQAPKLLFHYYDKDFNNEADTPDNFQSRRPNTSFCFLDIRSPGLGDTAMYLCATSINRGGGSPLHFGNGTRLTVT.

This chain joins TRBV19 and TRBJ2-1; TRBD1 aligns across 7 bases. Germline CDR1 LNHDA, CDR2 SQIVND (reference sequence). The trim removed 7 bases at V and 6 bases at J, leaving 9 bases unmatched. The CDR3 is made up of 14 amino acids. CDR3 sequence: CASKTSRGPNEQFF. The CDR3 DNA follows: TGTGCCAGTAAGACCTCGAGGGGGCCCAATGAGCAGTTCTTC.

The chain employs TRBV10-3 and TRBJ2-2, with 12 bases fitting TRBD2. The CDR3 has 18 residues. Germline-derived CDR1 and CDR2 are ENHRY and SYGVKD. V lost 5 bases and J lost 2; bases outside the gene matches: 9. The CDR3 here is CAISRLAGVASNTGELFF. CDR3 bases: TGTGCCATCAGTCGACTAGCGGGAGTCGCCTCAAACACCGGGGAGCTGTTTTTT.

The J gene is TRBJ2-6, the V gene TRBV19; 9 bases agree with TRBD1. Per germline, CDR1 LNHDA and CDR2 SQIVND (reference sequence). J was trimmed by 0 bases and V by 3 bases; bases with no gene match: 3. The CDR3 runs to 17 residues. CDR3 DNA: TGTGCCAGTAGTATGGGACAGGGCAGCTCTGGGGCCAACGTCCTGACTTTC. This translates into CASSMGQGSSGANVLTF.

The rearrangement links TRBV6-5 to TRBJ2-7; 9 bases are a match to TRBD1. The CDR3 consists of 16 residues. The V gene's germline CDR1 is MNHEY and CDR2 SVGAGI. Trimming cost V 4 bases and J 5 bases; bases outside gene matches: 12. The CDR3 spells CASSSRDRGTRNEQYF. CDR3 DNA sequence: TGTGCCAGCAGTTCCCGAGACAGGGGGACTCGTAACGAGCAGTACTTC.

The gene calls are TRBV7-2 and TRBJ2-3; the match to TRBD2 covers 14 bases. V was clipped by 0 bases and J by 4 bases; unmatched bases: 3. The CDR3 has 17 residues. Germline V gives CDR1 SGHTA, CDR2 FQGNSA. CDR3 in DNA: TGTGCCAGCAGCTTAGCGGGACTAGCGGGAGTCCCAGATACGCAGTATTTT. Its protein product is CASSLAGLAGVPDTQYF.

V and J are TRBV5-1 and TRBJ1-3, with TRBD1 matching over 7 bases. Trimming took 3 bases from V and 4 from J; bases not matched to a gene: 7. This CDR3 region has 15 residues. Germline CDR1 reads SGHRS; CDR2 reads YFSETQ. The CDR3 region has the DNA TGCGCCAGCAGCTCCCGACAGGGAACAGGAAACACCATATATTTT. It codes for CASSSRQGTGNTIYF.

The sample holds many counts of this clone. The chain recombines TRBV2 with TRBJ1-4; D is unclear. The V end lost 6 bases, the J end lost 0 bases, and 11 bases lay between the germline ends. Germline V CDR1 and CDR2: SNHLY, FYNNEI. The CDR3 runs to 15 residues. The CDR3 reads CASRLQLTTNEKLFF. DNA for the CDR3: TGTGCCAGCAGATTACAGCTTACAACTAATGAAAAACTGTTTTTT.

CDR3 residues: CASPGPFSGNTIYF. The CDR3 region has the DNA TGTGCCAGCCCAGGGCCATTCTCTGGAAACACCATATATTTT. The V and J genes are TRBV6-5 and TRBJ1-3; D perhaps matches TRBD1 (5 bases). The V gene lost 8 bases and the J gene lost 0 bases, with 11 bases spanning the gap. Germline assignment: CDR1 MNHEY and CDR2 SVGAGI. The CDR3 is 14 amino acids.

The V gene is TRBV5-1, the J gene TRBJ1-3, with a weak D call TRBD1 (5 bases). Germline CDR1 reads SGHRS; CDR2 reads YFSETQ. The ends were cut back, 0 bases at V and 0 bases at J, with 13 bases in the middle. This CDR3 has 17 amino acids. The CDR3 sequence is CASSLDLPGFSGNTIYF. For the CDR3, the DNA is TGCGCCAGCAGCTTGGATCTTCCAGGGTTCTCTGGAAACACCATATATTTT.

The CDR3 sequence: CASSLGATQNYEQYF. CDR3 bases: TGTGCCAGCAGCTTAGGGGCGACACAGAACTACGAGCAGTACTTC. V gene TRBV9 combines with J gene TRBJ2-7; perhaps TRBD1 as D (5 bases). The CDR3 covers 15 residues. Germline V gives CDR1 SGDLS, CDR2 YYNGEE. Trimming removed 4 bases from V and 3 bases from J, with 17 bases in between. Together with reference TRBV9 and TRBJ2-7, the CDR3 gives the full variable domain: DSGVTQTPKHLITATGQRVTLRCSPRSGDLSVYWYQQSLDQGLQFLIQYYNGEERAKGNILERFSAQQFPDLHSELNLSSLELGDSALYFCASSLGATQNYEQYFGPGTRLTVT.

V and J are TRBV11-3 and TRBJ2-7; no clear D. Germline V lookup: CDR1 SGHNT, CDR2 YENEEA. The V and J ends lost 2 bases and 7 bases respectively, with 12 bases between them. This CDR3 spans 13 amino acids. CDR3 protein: CASSLYGPEEQYF. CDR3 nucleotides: TGTGCCAGCAGCTTATACGGCCCGGAGGAGCAGTACTTC.

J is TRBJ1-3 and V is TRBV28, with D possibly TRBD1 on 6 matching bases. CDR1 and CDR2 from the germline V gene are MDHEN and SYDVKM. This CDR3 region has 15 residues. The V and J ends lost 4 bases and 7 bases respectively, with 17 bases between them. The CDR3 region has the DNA TGTGCCAGCAGTTCCGGTCCCGGACAGTGGAACACCATATATTTT. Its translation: CASSSGPGQWNTIYF.

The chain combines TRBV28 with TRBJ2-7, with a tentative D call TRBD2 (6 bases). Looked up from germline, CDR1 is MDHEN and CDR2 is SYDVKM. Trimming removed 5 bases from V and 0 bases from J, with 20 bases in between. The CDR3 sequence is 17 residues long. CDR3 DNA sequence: TGTGCCAGCAGTGGAGGAGGGAGAGGCCTTCTCTCCTACGAGCAGTACTTC. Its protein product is CASSGGGRGLLSYEQYF.

The CDR3 DNA sequence: TGTGCCAGCAGCCCACAGGGGGCTAGGGACACCGGGGAGCTGTTTTTT. This encodes CASSPQGARDTGELFF. The chain links TRBV3-1 (or the pseudogene TRBV3-2) to TRBJ2-2, with TRBD1 matching over 9 bases. The trim removed 4 bases at V and 3 bases at J, leaving 6 bases unmatched. Per germline, CDR1 LGHDT and CDR2 YNNKEL (reference sequence). The CDR3 contains 16 residues.

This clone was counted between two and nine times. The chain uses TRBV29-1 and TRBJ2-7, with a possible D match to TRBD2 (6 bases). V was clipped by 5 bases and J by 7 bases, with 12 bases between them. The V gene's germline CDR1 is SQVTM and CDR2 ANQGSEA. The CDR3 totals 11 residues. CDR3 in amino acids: CSVPGVREQYF. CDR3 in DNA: TGCAGCGTTCCGGGAGTTAGGGAGCAGTACTTC.

CDR3 nucleotide sequence: TGTGCCAGCAGCTTAAGTCTCCAGGCACACGAGCAGTACTTC. Translated: CASSLSLQAHEQYF. This chain joins TRBV11-2 and TRBJ2-7; D is uncertain. Germline V gene lookup returns CDR1 SGHAT and CDR2 FQNNGV. V lost 2 bases and J 5 bases, leaving 13 bases between the germline ends. The CDR3 loop spans 14 amino acids.

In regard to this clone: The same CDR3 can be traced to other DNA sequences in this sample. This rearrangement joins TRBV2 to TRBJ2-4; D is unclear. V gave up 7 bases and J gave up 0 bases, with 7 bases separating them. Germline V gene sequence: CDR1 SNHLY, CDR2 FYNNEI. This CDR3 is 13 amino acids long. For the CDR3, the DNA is TGTGCCAGCATCGACTTAGCCAAAAACATTCAGTACTTC. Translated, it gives CASIDLAKNIQYF. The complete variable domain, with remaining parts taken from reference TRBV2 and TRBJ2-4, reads EPEVTQTPSHQVTQMGQEVILRCVPISNHLYFYWYRQILGQKVEFLVSFYNNEISEKSEIFDDQFSVERPDGSNFTLKIRSTKLEDSAMYFCASIDLAKNIQYFGAGTRLSVL.

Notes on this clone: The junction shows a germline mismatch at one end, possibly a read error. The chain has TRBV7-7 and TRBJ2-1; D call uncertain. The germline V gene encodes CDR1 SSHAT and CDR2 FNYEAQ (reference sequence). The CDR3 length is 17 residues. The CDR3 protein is CASSVSDARSSYNEQFF. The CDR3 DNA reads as TGTGCTAGCAGCGTTTCCGATGCGCGAAGCTCCTACAATGAGCAGTTCTTC.